This record looks at one T cell receptor beta chain sequence and its context. Its antigen is as yet unknown. The read is 3 residues too short to cover the CDR3 end, so that end is filled in from the germline J gene. Dot-blot hybridization genotyped cervical HPV amplified with MY09/MY11 PCR. Clones were read by immunoSEQ multiplex PCR, and TCRdb kept only the in-frame ones, dropping some. This table lists some 41,000 clones. These data belong to a study of T cells in women clearing cervical HPV infection. In the study overall: Cases: HPV16-related CIN3 or worse on histology, 2 invasive cancers. Control women cleared a single incident HPV16 infection within 12 months. The study, taken as a whole, reports: TRBV6-7 relative abundance averaged around 0.11% in cases and under 0.2% in controls.

V shed 4 bases and J 4 bases; nucleotides not matched to a gene: 3. This CDR3 region has 15 residues. Germline CDR1 reads SGHDN; CDR2 reads FVKESK. The sequenced material came from blood buffy coat. This TCR derives from a woman aged 18 to 75 with a cervical HPV16 infection that either progressed to CIN3+ or cleared (not recorded which). The chain joins TRBV14 to TRBJ2-7, with 14 bases aligning to TRBD2. The chain's CDR3 is CASSRGTSGRYEQYF. The sequenced part of the CDR3 DNA is TGTGCCAGCAGCCGGGGGACTAGCGGGAGATACGAG. Looking up the rest from reference TRBV14 and TRBJ2-7 gives the full variable domain: EAGVTQFPSHSVIEKGQTVTLRCDPISGHDNLYWYRRVMGKEIKFLLHFVKESKQDESGMPNNRFLAERTGGTYSTLKVQPAELEDSGVYFCASSRGTSGRYEQYFGPGTRLTVT.